These 15 T cell receptor beta chains came from one sample sequenced in a study of blood T cell repertoires in COVID-19. Sequencing was performed with immunoSEQ multiplex PCR; in TCRdb, only in-frame clones are kept and a portion is missing. The table includes 110,000 or so clones, approximately 87% detected once. Sequenced material: peripheral blood. These receptors were taken from a man aged 70 or older who had recovered from COVID-19.

The chain carries TRBV7-9 and TRBJ2-7, with TRBD1 matching 7 bases. Losses at the gene ends were 5 bases for V and 4 bases for J; bases not matched to a gene: 8. Germline lookup yields CDR1 SEHNR and CDR2 FQNEAQ (reference sequence). The CDR3 has 14 residues. Written as DNA, the CDR3 is TGTGCCAGCAGCCAGACAGGGAACGCATACGAGCAGTACTTC. Translation gives CASSQTGNAYEQYF. Full variable domain (missing parts from reference TRBV7-9 and TRBJ2-7): DTGVSQNPRHKITKRGQNVTFRCDPISEHNRLYWYRQTLGQGPEFLTYFQNEAQLEKSRLLSDRFSAERPKGSFSTLEIQRTEQGDSAMYLCASSQTGNAYEQYFGPGTRLTVT.

This clone turned up a few times. The CDR3, as DNA: TGTGCCAGCAGTCCCGCCGGACTCGCAGATACGCAGTATTTT. Protein sequence: CASSPAGLADTQYF. This chain links TRBV28 with TRBJ2-3, with a weak D call TRBD2 (5 bases). The V end was cut by 5 bases, the J end by 4 bases, with 13 bases between. CDR3 length: 14 residues. The germline gives CDR1 MDHEN, CDR2 SYDVKM.

In its sample, this clone was seen once. The chain recombines TRBV6-5 with TRBJ2-5; the D is unclear. Germline CDR1 MNHEY, CDR2 SVGAGI. V was clipped by 0 bases and J by 4 bases, with 9 bases between them. The CDR3 has 14 amino acids. This CDR3 reads CASSYSTGGETQYF. DNA for the CDR3: TGTGCCAGCAGTTACTCTACCGGTGGAGAGACCCAGTACTTC.

The J gene is TRBJ1-5, the V gene TRBV4-2, with 8 nucleotides matching TRBD1. Germline V gene sequence: CDR1 LGHNA, CDR2 YNFKEQ. The CDR3 has 16 amino acids. V lost 3 bases, J lost 1 base, and 5 bases stayed unmatched. Written as DNA, the CDR3 is TGTGCCAGCAGCCACAAACAGGGGGAAAGCAATCAGCCCCAGCATTTT. Protein sequence: CASSHKQGESNQPQHF.

V and J are TRBV28 and TRBJ2-7, with no clear D. Trimming pared 3 bases from V and 5 bases from J, leaving 17 bases between. CDR3 length: 15 amino acids. Germline V gene sequence: CDR1 MDHEN, CDR2 SYDVKM. CDR3 coding DNA: TGTGCCAGCAGTTTGGTAATGGCGGCCAAGAACGAGCAGTACTTC. Translating gives CASSLVMAAKNEQYF.

The V call is TRBV15, the J call TRBJ1-5, with 9 nucleotides matching TRBD1. The CDR3 covers 16 residues. In germline, CDR1 is LNHNV, CDR2 YYDKDF (reference sequence). V lost 4 bases and J lost 3; bases outside the gene matches: 7. The chain's CDR3 is CATSKIRDRDNQPQHF. The CDR3 coding sequence is TGTGCCACCAGCAAAATCCGGGACAGGGACAATCAGCCCCAGCATTTT.

The V gene is TRBV5-4, the J gene TRBJ2-5, with 7 bases matching TRBD1. V dropped 4 bases and J dropped 3; count of bases not matched to a gene: 6. The V gene's germline CDR1 is SGHNT and CDR2 YYREEE (reference sequence). The CDR3 runs to 14 residues. In DNA form, the CDR3 reads TGTGCCAGCAGCCTGGACAGGTGGGAAGAGACCCAGTACTTC. As protein: CASSLDRWEETQYF. Together with reference TRBV5-4 and TRBJ2-5, the CDR3 gives the full variable domain: ETGVTQSPTHLIKTRGQQVTLRCSSQSGHNTVSWYQQALGQGPQFIFQYYREEENGRGNFPPRFSGLQFPNYSSELNVNALELDDSALYLCASSLDRWEETQYFGPGTRLLVL.

The genes are TRBV7-2 and TRBJ2-3, with D possibly being TRBD1 (7 bases). The CDR3 runs to 14 residues. Germline V gene sequence: CDR1 SGHTA, CDR2 FQGNSA. Trimming cost V 5 bases and J 6 bases, with 15 bases left between them. The CDR3 DNA follows: TGTGCCAGCAGCCCTCCAGGGGGGCGGGATACGCAGTATTTT. Encoded protein: CASSPPGGRDTQYF.

The rearrangement links TRBV7-3 to TRBJ2-2; D possibly corresponds to TRBD1 (6 bases). The CDR3 sequence is 15 residues long. Trimming took off 5 bases at V and 5 bases at J, with 15 bases between the two ends. CDR1 SGHTA and CDR2 FQGTGA come from the germline V gene. CDR3 region: CASSQVQGLTGELFF. Written as DNA, the CDR3 is TGTGCCAGCAGCCAAGTCCAGGGGTTAACCGGGGAGCTGTTTTTT.

The V gene is TRBV5-1, the J gene TRBJ2-3, with a possible D match to TRBD2 (6 bases). The CDR3 has 13 amino acids. The V gene's germline CDR1 is SGHRS and CDR2 YFSETQ. Trimming stripped 5 bases from V and 6 bases from J, with 13 bases between. As DNA, the CDR3 is TGCGCCAGCAGTCGCGGGATGGGTGATACGCAGTATTTT. This codes for CASSRGMGDTQYF. The variable domain in full, with the rest retrieved from reference TRBV5-1 and TRBJ2-3, is KAGVTQTPRYLIKTRGQQVTLSCSPISGHRSVSWYQQTPGQGLQFLFEYFSETQRNKGNFPGRFSGRQFSNSRSEMNVSTLELGDSALYLCASSRGMGDTQYFGPGTRLTVL.

The chain employs TRBV5-1 and TRBJ2-2, with 7 nucleotides matching TRBD2. This CDR3 spans 17 amino acids. The germline V gene has CDR1 SGHRS and CDR2 YFSETQ. J was trimmed by 4 bases and V by 1 base; bases with no gene match: 10. The CDR3 region has the DNA TGCGCCAGCAGCTTGCCCGCCTCGCTAGCGGCCACCGGGGAGCTGTTTTTT. This encodes CASSLPASLAATGELFF.

The chain combines TRBV28 with TRBJ2-7, with 8 bases fitting TRBD1. V was pared by 0 bases and J by 5 bases, with 0 bases of the junction left unmatched. Looked up from germline, CDR1 is MDHEN and CDR2 is SYDVKM. The CDR3 is 13 residues long. This CDR3 is CASSLWTGDEQYF. Here the CDR3 DNA reads TGTGCCAGCAGTTTATGGACAGGGGACGAGCAGTACTTC.

Here the CDR3 DNA reads TGTGCCAGCAGTTTATATTTAGGGGGCTCCTACGAGCAGTACTTC. Its protein is CASSLYLGGSYEQYF. The J gene is TRBJ2-7, the V gene TRBV28; a weak D match, TRBD1 (6 bases). V gave up 1 base and J gave up 0 bases, with 10 bases separating them. Per the germline V gene, CDR1 is MDHEN and CDR2 is SYDVKM. The CDR3 consists of 15 residues.

This clone was detected ten times or more. The J gene is TRBJ2-1, the V gene TRBV4-1; 11 positions agree with TRBD2. J gave up 6 bases and V 1 base, and 5 bases lay outside the gene matches. The CDR3 is 16 amino acids. Per the germline V gene, CDR1 is MGHRA and CDR2 is YSYEKL. The CDR3 loop reads CASSQVAGTSGNEQFF. CDR3 bases: TGCGCCAGCAGCCAAGTGGCGGGGACTAGCGGCAATGAGCAGTTCTTC.

The chain joins TRBV7-2 to TRBJ2-7; 7 positions agree with TRBD2. Germline V gene sequence: CDR1 SGHTA, CDR2 FQGNSA. The CDR3 has 14 amino acids. Trimming removed 2 bases from V and 3 bases from J; junction bases left unmatched: 4. The CDR3 here is CASSLLQRGYEQYF. In DNA form, the CDR3 reads TGTGCCAGCAGCTTACTCCAGCGGGGCTACGAGCAGTACTTC.